This T cell receptor beta chain was sequenced during a study of blood T cells in healthy people across ages. Germline CDR1 SGHTA, CDR2 FQGNSA. The CDR3 is 12 residues long. Together with a sample-barcoded 5' primer, a J-beta primer mix was included in a second PCR lasting roughly 6 to 12 cycles. TCRdb ran MiXCR on the 5' RACE reads and lists one entry per CDR3 protein. The sample consists of some 890,000 distinct CDR3 sequences, almost 30% of them appearing once. This clonotype has at least ten counts. Sequence at one end of the junction differs from germline and may be a read error. The sample also formed part of further work on T cells of mothers and their children.

The sequencing sample was made of blood. This clonotype was sampled from a woman between 35 and 50 years old in good health. This chain uses TRBV7-2 with TRBJ1-4; no definite D call. CDR3 nucleotide sequence: TGTGCCAGCAGCCCAACGAATGAAAAACTGTTTTTT. Protein: CASSPTNEKLFF.